The 30 T cell receptor beta chains presented below share a single source sample, sequenced in a study of blood T cell repertoires in COVID-19. Using immunoSEQ multiplex PCR, the repertoire was profiled, and TCRdb retains in-frame clones only, with some absent. The sample carries some 70,000 clones, around four fifths recorded once. Input material: peripheral blood. All receptors come from a woman between 50 and 59 years old with acute or convalescent COVID-19.

This clone has only one observation. The rearrangement links TRBV5-1 to TRBJ1-1; maybe TRBD1 (5 bases). The germline V and J ends were trimmed by 1 base and 3 bases, with 7 bases remaining between them. CDR1 SGHRS and CDR2 YFSETQ come from the germline V gene. The length of the CDR3 is 13 residues. The CDR3 nucleotides read TGCGCCAGCAGCTTGAGGGGTGACACTGAAGCTTTCTTT. Amino acid sequence: CASSLRGDTEAFF. Supplemented by reference TRBV5-1 and TRBJ1-1, the full variable domain reads KAGVTQTPRYLIKTRGQQVTLSCSPISGHRSVSWYQQTPGQGLQFLFEYFSETQRNKGNFPGRFSGRQFSNSRSEMNVSTLELGDSALYLCASSLRGDTEAFFGQGTRLTVV.

This chain links TRBV24-1 with TRBJ2-2; 7 bases are shared with TRBD2. The germline CDR1 and CDR2 sequences are KGHDR and SFDVKD. The CDR3 length is 19 residues. The junction had 21 bases not matched to a gene; V was cut back by 6 bases and J by 6 bases. For the CDR3, the DNA is TGTGCCACCAGTCGGGCCCCTGGCGGGAGAGGTGAAATTTCCGGGGAGCTGTTTTTT. Encoded protein: CATSRAPGGRGEISGELFF.

The chain has TRBV28 and TRBJ1-2, with TRBD1 matching over 10 bases. This CDR3 contains 16 residues. After removal of 5 bases from V and 4 bases from J, the junction contained 10 bases not matched to a gene. Germline lookup yields CDR1 MDHEN and CDR2 SYDVKM. The CDR3 region is CASSAPGQGNTYGYTF. In DNA form, the CDR3 reads TGTGCCAGCAGTGCTCCGGGACAGGGGAATACCTATGGCTACACCTTC.

This chain links TRBV6-6 with TRBJ1-5; D is unresolved. Germline-derived CDR1 and CDR2 are MNHNY and SVGAGI (reference sequence). The V gene lost 3 bases and the J gene lost 2 bases, with 14 bases spanning the gap. The CDR3 is 16 amino acids. The DNA for the CDR3 is TGTGCCAGCAGTTATCAGGTCGAGGGTCGCAATCAGCCCCAGCATTTT. Translation gives CASSYQVEGRNQPQHF.

This chain joins TRBV5-4 and TRBJ2-5; D possibly corresponds to TRBD1 (5 bases). From germline, CDR1 is SGHNT and CDR2 YYREEE (reference sequence). This CDR3 has 15 residues. Trimming shortened V by 4 bases and J by 4 bases, and 17 bases separated the two germline ends. The CDR3, as DNA: TGTGCCAGCAGCCCCCCGCGACAGAACCGAGAGACCCAGTACTTC. Residues: CASSPPRQNRETQYF.

V usage is TRBV7-8 and J usage is TRBJ2-3, with D perhaps matching TRBD2 (6 bases). Germline CDR1 SGHVS, CDR2 FQNEAQ. V shed 4 bases and J shed 3 bases, with 17 bases lying between them. CDR3 length equals 16 residues. Here the CDR3 reads CASSSLFREKTDTQYF. CDR3 DNA: TGTGCCAGCAGCTCTCTTTTCCGGGAGAAGACAGATACGCAGTATTTT.

This clone was seen just once. The rearrangement links TRBV18 to TRBJ2-6; D is perhaps TRBD2 (5 bases). CDR3 size: 15 residues. The V and J ends lost 3 bases and 2 bases respectively, with 8 bases between them. Germline V gives CDR1 KGHSH, CDR2 LQKENI. The CDR3 here is CASSPEVAGANVLTF. The CDR3 DNA follows: TGTGCCAGCTCACCGGAGGTCGCTGGGGCCAACGTCCTGACTTTC. The whole variable domain, filled in from reference TRBV18 and TRBJ2-6, reads NAGVMQNPRHLVRRRGQEARLRCSPMKGHSHVYWYRQLPEEGLKFMVYLQKENIIDESGMPKERFSAEFPKEGPSILRIQQVVRGDSAAYFCASSPEVAGANVLTFGAGSRLTVL.

This clone appeared a few times. The chain links TRBV7-2 to TRBJ2-7; 12 bases map to TRBD2. The CDR3 totals 16 residues. The trim removed 2 bases at V and 4 bases at J, leaving 6 bases unmatched. CDR1 SGHTA and CDR2 FQGNSA come from the germline V gene. CDR3 region: CASSLNLAGGKYEQYF. Written as DNA, the CDR3 is TGTGCCAGCAGCTTAAATCTAGCGGGAGGGAAGTACGAGCAGTACTTC.

This chain links TRBV18 with TRBJ2-6; 9 bases match TRBD1. CDR1 KGHSH and CDR2 LQKENI come from the germline V gene. J lost 3 bases, V lost 0 bases, and 3 bases had no gene match. The CDR3 consists of 17 residues. The CDR3 region is CASSPPTGGGGANVLTF. The CDR3, as DNA: TGTGCCAGCTCACCACCGACAGGGGGTGGTGGGGCCAACGTCCTGACTTTC.

The rearrangement links TRBV2 to TRBJ2-5; 9 nucleotides line up with TRBD1. V was pared by 5 bases and J by 5 bases, with 6 bases of the junction left unmatched. Germline V gene sequence: CDR1 SNHLY, CDR2 FYNNEI. CDR3 length: 14 residues. CDR3 nucleotides: TGTGCCAGCAGTCTAACAGGGGGCTGGGAGACCCAGTACTTC. The encoded protein is CASSLTGGWETQYF.

This clone was seen once. The V call is TRBV5-1, the J call TRBJ2-7; TRBD1 matches 10 bases. The CDR3 length is 14 residues. The J segment lost 1 base and the V segment lost 4 bases, leaving 2 bases of the junction unmatched. Germline-derived CDR1 and CDR2 are SGHRS and YFSETQ. The CDR3 sequence is CASSTGQGSYEQYF. DNA of the CDR3: TGCGCCAGCAGCACGGGACAGGGGTCCTACGAGCAGTACTTC.

The rearrangement joins TRBV6-5 to TRBJ1-3; no reliable D call. The germline V and J ends were trimmed by 0 bases and 2 bases, with 8 bases remaining between them. There are 15 residues in the CDR3. Looked up from germline, CDR1 is MNHEY and CDR2 is SVGAGI. CDR3 region: CASSYSIGAGNTIYF. DNA of the CDR3: TGTGCCAGCAGTTACTCGATCGGGGCTGGAAACACCATATATTTT.

The chain has TRBV11-2 and TRBJ2-3; 9 nucleotides match TRBD2. The germline gives CDR1 SGHAT, CDR2 FQNNGV. V lost 4 bases and J lost 4; bases outside the gene matches: 3. This CDR3 region has 14 residues. The CDR3 region has the DNA TGTGCCAGCAGCTCGACTAGCGGCCCAGATACGCAGTATTTT. It codes for CASSSTSGPDTQYF.

The chain carries TRBV7-2 and TRBJ1-1; D not resolved. Germline V CDR1 and CDR2: SGHTA, FQGNSA. With 3 bases removed from V and 3 bases from J, the gap between germline ends came to 8 bases. The CDR3 has 13 residues. DNA of the CDR3: TGTGCCAGCAGCTTCGCAGCGGACACTGAAGCTTTCTTT. Translation: CASSFAADTEAFF. The full variable domain, completed using reference TRBV7-2 and TRBJ1-1, is GAGVSQSPSNKVTEKGKDVELRCDPISGHTALYWYRQSLGQGLEFLIYFQGNSAPDKSGLPSDRFSAERTGGSVSTLTIQRTQQEDSAVYLCASSFAADTEAFFGQGTRLTVV.

This clone has a single count. CDR3 sequence (DNA): TGTGCCAGCACCACCGTAGCGGGAGTCTCCTACGAGCAGTACTTC. Translated: CASTTVAGVSYEQYF. This chain connects TRBV28 to TRBJ2-7; 9 positions agree with TRBD2. V gave up 7 bases and J gave up 0 bases; unmatched junction bases: 7. The CDR3 totals 15 residues. Germline V gene lookup returns CDR1 MDHEN and CDR2 SYDVKM.

The chain carries TRBV28 and TRBJ1-2; D possibly corresponds to TRBD1 (6 bases). Germline assignment: CDR1 MDHEN and CDR2 SYDVKM. Trimming shortened V by 5 bases and J by 8 bases, and 12 bases separated the two germline ends. The CDR3 is 12 residues long. The CDR3 bases are TGTGCCAGCAGTCTTACAGGGTACGGCTACACCTTC. Encoded protein: CASSLTGYGYTF.

This chain uses TRBV27 with TRBJ1-2, with a possible D match to TRBD1 (5 bases). This CDR3 has 14 amino acids. Per germline, CDR1 MNHEY and CDR2 SMNVEV (reference sequence). V shed 3 bases and J shed 4 bases, with 12 bases lying between them. CDR3 nucleotides: TGTGCCAGCAGTTTCGGTATAACAGGCTATGGCTACACCTTC. This gives the protein CASSFGITGYGYTF.

This chain uses TRBV2 with TRBJ1-4, with 8 bases matching TRBD1. This CDR3 spans 13 amino acids. V lost 7 bases to trimming and J lost 7 bases; unmatched junction nucleotides: 5. CDR1 is SNHLY and CDR2 is FYNNEI in the germline V gene. The CDR3 DNA reads as TGTGCCAGCATCAGGGGGCGCGGTGAAAAACTGTTTTTT. It encodes CASIRGRGEKLFF.

V is TRBV4-1 and J is TRBJ2-7, with 9 bases lining up with TRBD1. Trimming removed 0 bases from V and 2 bases from J; junction bases left unmatched: 5. The CDR3 extends over 16 amino acids. The germline CDR1 and CDR2 sequences are MGHRA and YSYEKL. CDR3 sequence reads: CASSQDWGQGTYEQYF. Here the CDR3 DNA reads TGCGCCAGCAGCCAAGATTGGGGACAGGGAACCTACGAGCAGTACTTC.

The chain is built from TRBV7-8 and TRBJ1-4; D is unresolved. V dropped 3 bases and J dropped 8 bases, with 10 bases sitting between them. In germline, CDR1 is SGHVS, CDR2 FQNEAQ. The CDR3 has 13 amino acids. The CDR3, as DNA: TGTGCCAGCAGCTTGAGCTATAACGAAAAACTGTTTTTT. Translated, it gives CASSLSYNEKLFF.

This clone was recorded a few times. The chain joins TRBV3-1 (or the pseudogene TRBV3-2) to TRBJ1-2; D uncertain. Trimming took 6 bases from V and 0 from J, leaving 8 bases between them. The CDR3 spans 13 residues. Per germline, CDR1 LGHDT and CDR2 YNNKEL (reference sequence). As DNA, the CDR3 is TGTGCCAGCAGAATTAGTTCTAACTATGGCTACACCTTC. Protein: CASRISSNYGYTF.

V gene TRBV30 combines with J gene TRBJ2-2; 11 nucleotides line up with TRBD2. The germline CDR1 and CDR2 sequences are GTSNPN and SVGIG (reference sequence). The CDR3 is made up of 17 amino acids. Germline trimming cut 3 bases from V and 7 bases from J; bases unmatched to any gene: 13. CDR3: CAWSGLAGSSTGGELFF. CDR3 nucleotides: TGTGCCTGGAGCGGACTAGCGGGCTCTTCAACGGGCGGGGAGCTGTTTTTT.

The rearrangement joins TRBV7-3 to TRBJ2-1; D is possibly TRBD2 (5 bases). CDR1 and CDR2 from the germline V gene are SGHTA and FQGTGA. CDR3 size: 14 residues. Trimming pared 1 base from V and 8 bases from J, leaving 12 bases between. As DNA, the CDR3 is TGTGCCAGCAGCTTAAGCGTAGGAGGTCATGAGCAGTTCTTC. It encodes CASSLSVGGHEQFF. Full variable domain (missing parts from reference TRBV7-3 and TRBJ2-1): GAGVSQTPSNKVTEKGKYVELRCDPISGHTALYWYRQSLGQGPEFLIYFQGTGAADDSGLPNDRFFAVRPEGSVSTLKIQRTERGDSAVYLCASSLSVGGHEQFFGPGTRLTVL.

J is TRBJ2-5 and V is TRBV7-2; possibly TRBD1 for D (5 bases). Germline V gene sequence: CDR1 SGHTA, CDR2 FQGNSA. The CDR3 has 15 amino acids. Trimming left V 2 bases short and J 5 bases short, with 15 bases between. CDR3 nucleotide sequence: TGTGCCAGCAGCTTAAATATAGGGGCACGGGAGACCCAGTACTTC. Amino acids: CASSLNIGARETQYF.

The chain recombines TRBV13 with TRBJ1-1; no clear D. This CDR3 comprises 12 residues. CDR1 PRHDT and CDR2 FYEKMQ come from the germline V gene (reference sequence). Between the trimmed V and J ends, which lost 7 bases and 4 bases, there was a span of 10 bases. The CDR3 loop is CASNRRPTEAFF. In nucleotides, the CDR3 is TGTGCCAGCAACCGGAGGCCCACTGAAGCTTTCTTT.

Here the CDR3 DNA reads TGTGCCTGGAATCCAGGGGGAAACACCATATATTTT. Translating it yields CAWNPGGNTIYF. The chain carries TRBV30 and TRBJ1-3; tentatively, D is TRBD1 (5 bases). This CDR3 comprises 12 residues. The germline CDR1 and CDR2 sequences are GTSNPN and SVGIG (reference sequence). Trimming took off 4 bases at V and 4 bases at J, with 8 bases between the two ends.

The rearrangement joins TRBV5-8 to TRBJ1-5, with a possible D match to TRBD1 (5 bases). Trimming removed 3 bases from V and 2 bases from J, with 12 bases in between. CDR3 length: 15 residues. Germline V lookup: CDR1 SGHTS, CDR2 YDEGEE. CDR3 coding DNA: TGTGCCAGCAGCTCGGGGGGTTCGGGCAATCAGCCCCAGCATTTT. Its translation: CASSSGGSGNQPQHF. Filled out from reference TRBV5-8 and TRBJ1-5, the complete variable domain reads EAGVTQSPTHLIKTRGQQATLRCSPISGHTSVYWYQQALGLGLQFLLWYDEGEERNRGNFPPRFSGRQFPNYSSELNVNALELEDSALYLCASSSGGSGNQPQHFGDGTRLSIL.

The chain carries TRBV7-2 and TRBJ2-7; D is possibly TRBD2 (6 bases). Germline lookup yields CDR1 SGHTA and CDR2 FQGNSA. Trimming shortened V by 0 bases and J by 0 bases, and 9 bases separated the two germline ends. The CDR3 covers 15 residues. Here the CDR3 reads CASSLASGSSYEQYF. The CDR3 nucleotides are TGTGCCAGCAGCTTAGCTTCCGGGAGCTCCTACGAGCAGTACTTC. Variable domain in full (rest from reference TRBV7-2 and TRBJ2-7): GAGVSQSPSNKVTEKGKDVELRCDPISGHTALYWYRQSLGQGLEFLIYFQGNSAPDKSGLPSDRFSAERTGGSVSTLTIQRTQQEDSAVYLCASSLASGSSYEQYFGPGTRLTVT.

The CDR3 loop reads CASSLGAPGTRDPQYF. The DNA for the CDR3 is TGTGCCAGCAGCTTAGGGGCCCCCGGGACTAGGGATCCGCAGTATTTT. The chain recombines TRBV7-3 with TRBJ2-3; 8 nucleotides line up with TRBD2. The V and J ends lost 2 bases and 10 bases, in that order; junction bases with no gene match: 14. The CDR3 length is 16 residues. CDR1 and CDR2 from the germline V gene are SGHTA and FQGTGA.

The chain uses TRBV20-1 and TRBJ1-1; 9 bases are shared with TRBD1. Germline assignment: CDR1 DFQATT and CDR2 SNEGSKA (reference sequence). V trimming: 3 bases; J trimming: 0 bases; junction bases outside the gene matches: 2. CDR3 length: 14 residues. The CDR3, as DNA: TGCAGTGCTAGTACAGGGGGCTTGAACACTGAAGCTTTCTTT. As protein: CSASTGGLNTEAFF.